The 2 T cell receptor beta chains listed next were all sequenced from one sample in a study of patients and donors after allogeneic stem cell transplantation. Each CDR3 protein gets one entry after TCRdb re-called the RT-PCR reads with MiXCR. The sample holds roughly 960,000 distinct CDR3 sequences, more than 15% seen once. The source material was blood, either unsorted or a sorted T cell fraction (not recorded which). These receptors originate from a human donor who was either an allogeneic HSCT recipient or a stem cell or donor lymphocyte infusion donor (not recorded which). It is not recorded whose cells these are; they may come from a transplant donor.

The chain combines TRBV4-2 with TRBJ2-3; TRBD2 agrees at 10 bases. V was clipped by 0 bases and J by 2 bases; unmatched bases: 8. CDR1 and CDR2 (germline): LGHNA, YNFKEQ. The CDR3 runs 18 residues. This CDR3 is CASSQDRLAGAFTDTQYF. Written as DNA, the CDR3 is TGTGCCAGCAGCCAAGATCGGCTAGCGGGGGCCTTCACAGATACGCAGTATTTT.

This chain links TRBV24-1 with TRBJ2-3; the match to TRBD2 covers 11 bases. The CDR3 is 21 residues long. V lost 0 bases and J lost 3; bases outside the gene matches: 16. Germline V gives CDR1 KGHDR, CDR2 SFDVKD. The CDR3 DNA sequence: TGTGCCACCAGTGATTTGCTCTCCGGGACTAGCGGACACGACGAAACAGATACGCAGTATTTT. Amino acid sequence: CATSDLLSGTSGHDETDTQYF.